This T cell receptor beta chain came from a study of beta chain features in type 1 diabetes. Study-wide background: No age, gender or cell yield differences were seen between patients and healthy donors. Whole-study findings and limits: Shorter templates might be favored by PCR, equally in patients and controls. Insertions at VDJ junctions were less frequent in type 1 diabetes patients. These patients also deleted more nucleotides at the same junctions. Shorter TCRB CDR3s, moderately but significantly so, were found in Type 1 diabetes patients in all four CD4+ subsets.

TCRB transcripts that were expressed got sequenced, as all of the isolated RNA had been reverse transcribed. Profiling relied on immunoSEQ multiplex PCR, and the TCRdb table lists in-frame clones only, not all of them. The profile shows around 340,000 clones, around 9% of them singletons. A word on this clone: Its antigen is not identified.

Material: central memory CD4+ T cells from blood. The source is a young man with type 1 diabetes.

Here the CDR3 DNA reads TGTGCCAGCAGTTTGCTTGCGTCCACCGGGGAGCTGTTTTTT. Its translation is CASSLLASTGELFF. J is TRBJ2-2 and V is TRBV6-5; D not certain. The ends were cut back, 4 bases at V and 4 bases at J, with 10 bases in the middle. Germline CDR1 is MNHEY and CDR2 is SVGAGI. There are 14 residues in the CDR3.